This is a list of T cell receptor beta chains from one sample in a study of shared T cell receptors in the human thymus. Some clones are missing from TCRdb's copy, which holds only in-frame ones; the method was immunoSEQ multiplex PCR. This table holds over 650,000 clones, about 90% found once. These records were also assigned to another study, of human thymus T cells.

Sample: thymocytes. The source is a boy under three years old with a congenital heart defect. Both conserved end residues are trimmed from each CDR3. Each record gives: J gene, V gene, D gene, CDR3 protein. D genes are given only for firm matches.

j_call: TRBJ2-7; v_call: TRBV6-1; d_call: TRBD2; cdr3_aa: ASSDTGLAGGGSSYEQY
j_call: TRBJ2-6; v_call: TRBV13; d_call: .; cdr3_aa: ASSFPGERDSGANVLT
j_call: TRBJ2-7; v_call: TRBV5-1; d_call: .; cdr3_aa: ASSPRQDNEQY
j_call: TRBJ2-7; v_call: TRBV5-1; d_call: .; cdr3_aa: ASSLAGGSGGQY
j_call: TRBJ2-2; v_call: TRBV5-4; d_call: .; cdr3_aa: ASSLESTGSKDTGELF
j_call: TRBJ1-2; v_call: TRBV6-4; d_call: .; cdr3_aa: ASSSTESTYGYT
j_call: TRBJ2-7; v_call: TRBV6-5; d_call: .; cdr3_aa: ASSYSGRGRSYEQY
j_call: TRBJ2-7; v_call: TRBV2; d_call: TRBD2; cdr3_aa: ASSEAASGEQY
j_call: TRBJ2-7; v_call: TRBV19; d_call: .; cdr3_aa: ASSPRDGQGTRSYEQY
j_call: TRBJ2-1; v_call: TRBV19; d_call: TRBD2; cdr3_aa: ASNLAGGVNEQF
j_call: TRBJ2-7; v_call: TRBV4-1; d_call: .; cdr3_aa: ASSQEGPQGPYEQY
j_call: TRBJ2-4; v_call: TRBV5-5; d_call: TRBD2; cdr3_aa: ASSLERLAGPPIAKNIQY
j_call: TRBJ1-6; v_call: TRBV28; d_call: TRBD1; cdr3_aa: ASSVTHLGQDNSPLH
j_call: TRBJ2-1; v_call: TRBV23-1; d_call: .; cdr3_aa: ASSPGGRYNEQF
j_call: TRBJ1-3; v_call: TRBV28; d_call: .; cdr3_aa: ASSGRVGPRNTIY
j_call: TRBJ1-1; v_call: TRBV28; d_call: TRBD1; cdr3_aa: ASTVRDRGREVTEAF
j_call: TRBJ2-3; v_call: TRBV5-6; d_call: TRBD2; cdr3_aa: ASSLVTSGSTDTQY